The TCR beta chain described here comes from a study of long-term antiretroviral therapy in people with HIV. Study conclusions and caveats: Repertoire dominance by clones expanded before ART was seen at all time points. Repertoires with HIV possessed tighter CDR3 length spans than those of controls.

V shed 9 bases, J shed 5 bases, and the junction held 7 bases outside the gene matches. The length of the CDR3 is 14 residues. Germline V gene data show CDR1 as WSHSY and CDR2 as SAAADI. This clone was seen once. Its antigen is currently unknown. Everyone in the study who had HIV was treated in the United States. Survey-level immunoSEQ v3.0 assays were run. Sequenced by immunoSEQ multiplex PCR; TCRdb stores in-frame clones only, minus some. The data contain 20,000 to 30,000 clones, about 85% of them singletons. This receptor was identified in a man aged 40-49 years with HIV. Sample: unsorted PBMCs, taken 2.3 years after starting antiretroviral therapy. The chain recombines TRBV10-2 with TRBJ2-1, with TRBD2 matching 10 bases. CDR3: CASSGTSVDNEQFF. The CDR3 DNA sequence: TGCGCCAGTTCCGGGACTAGCGTCGACAATGAGCAGTTCTTC.